Below, 22 T cell receptor beta chains from the same sample are listed, as sequenced in a study of T-cell reconstitution after alpha-beta-depleted transplantation in children. For TCRbeta, the library was prepared with unique molecular identifiers. TCRdb re-called the PCR reads with MiXCR, one entry per CDR3 protein. This sample has about 510,000 distinct CDR3 sequences; around 10% occur once, and the top ten carry around 15%. The sample in question was PBMCs, mostly from graft donor cells, obtained 180 days after TCRalphabeta/CD19-depleted stem cell transplant. The receptors were gathered from a female patient aged 2-9 years who had a stem cell transplant for aplastic anemia, so the T cells may come from the graft donor.

This clonotype was seen many times. The J gene is TRBJ1-1, the V gene TRBV29-1; TRBD1 aligns across 8 bases. The J segment lost 3 bases and the V segment lost 4 bases, leaving 4 bases of the junction unmatched. Germline V CDR1 and CDR2: SQVTM, ANQGSEA. This CDR3 contains 13 residues. The CDR3 is CSVGWTGYTEAFF. The CDR3 bases are TGCAGCGTTGGTTGGACAGGGTACACTGAAGCTTTCTTT.

V is TRBV29-1 and J is TRBJ2-1; D is undetermined. The CDR3 is 11 residues long. The germline CDR1 and CDR2 sequences are SQVTM and ANQGSEA. The CDR3 DNA sequence: TGCAGTATTCGTGGTTACAATGAGCAGTTCTTC. It specifies CSIRGYNEQFF.

This chain uses TRBV3-1 with TRBJ1-2; 10 bases are a match to TRBD1. The CDR3 is 13 residues long. V lost 4 bases and J lost 8; bases outside the gene matches: 4. From germline, CDR1 is LGHDT and CDR2 YNNKEL (reference sequence). The CDR3 coding sequence is TGTGCCAGCAGCCGGGGACAGGGGTTCGGCTACACCTTC. Residues: CASSRGQGFGYTF.

This clonotype has only a few counts. This chain connects TRBV28 to TRBJ1-3; TRBD1 is a possible D gene (6 bases). V was cut by 0 bases and J by 4 bases, with 7 bases left in between. The CDR3 sequence is 14 residues long. The germline V gene encodes CDR1 MDHEN and CDR2 SYDVKM. CDR3 in DNA: TGTGCCAGCAGTTTATGGGGGGCAGGAAACACCATATATTTT. Translation gives CASSLWGAGNTIYF.

This sequence joins TRBV15 and TRBJ2-3, with D hard to call. Germline loops: CDR1 LNHNV, CDR2 YYDKDF (reference sequence). This CDR3 is built from 16 residues. The V end lost 1 base, the J end lost 2 bases, and 13 bases lay between the germline ends. In DNA, the CDR3 is TGTGCCACCAGCAGAGTGGTGGGCCGGACCACAGATACGCAGTATTTT. This gives the protein CATSRVVGRTTDTQYF.

This clonotype was found a few times. The chain links TRBV20-1 to TRBJ2-5; TRBD2 agrees at 11 bases. Unmatched junction bases numbered 6, after V lost 7 bases and J lost 5 bases. CDR1 is DFQATT, CDR2 SNEGSKA, per germline (reference sequence). This CDR3 spans 13 amino acids. In DNA form, the CDR3 reads TGCAGTGGGGTACTAGCGGGAGTTGAGACCCAGTACTTC. Its translation: CSGVLAGVETQYF.

This clonotype came up a few times. The chain uses TRBV7-9 and TRBJ2-7, with D hard to call. V dropped 5 bases and J dropped 3 bases, with 11 bases sitting between them. The CDR3 consists of 13 residues. The germline gives CDR1 SEHNR, CDR2 FQNEAQ (reference sequence). CDR3 coding DNA: TGTGCCAGCAGCCCACCCTACTACTACGAGCAGTACGTC. It translates to CASSPPYYYEQYV.

This clonotype was detected many times. This chain connects TRBV12-3 or TRBV12-4 to TRBJ2-2; D unresolved. This CDR3 spans 13 amino acids. Trimming left V 4 bases short and J 2 bases short, with 5 bases between. This chain's CDR3 is CASSSRNTGELFF. For the CDR3, the DNA is TGTGCCAGCAGTTCCAGAAACACCGGGGAGCTGTTTTTT.

This clonotype was counted only a few times. V is TRBV7-9 and J is TRBJ2-2; 9 nucleotides agree with TRBD1. V shed 4 bases, J shed 5 bases, and the junction held 5 bases outside the gene matches. The germline gives CDR1 SEHNR, CDR2 FQNEAQ (reference sequence). This CDR3 spans 15 amino acids. DNA for the CDR3: TGTGCCAGCAGCTACAGGGGGCTTAAGACCGGGGAGCTGTTTTTT. Translating it yields CASSYRGLKTGELFF.

This clonotype was observed a handful of times. J is TRBJ1-3 and V is TRBV11-2; D is uncertain. The CDR3 runs 15 residues. The ends were cut back, 5 bases at V and 0 bases at J, with 11 bases in the middle. Germline loops: CDR1 SGHAT, CDR2 FQNNGV. CDR3: CASSTLSYSGNTIYF. The DNA for the CDR3 is TGTGCCAGCAGCACATTGTCGTACTCTGGAAACACCATATATTTT.

This clonotype occurred many times. J is TRBJ1-2 and V is TRBV7-9; D call uncertain. Trimming took off 0 bases at V and 0 bases at J, with 11 bases between the two ends. CDR3 length: 16 residues. Per germline, CDR1 SEHNR and CDR2 FQNEAQ (reference sequence). This chain's CDR3 is CASSLAGGRSNYGYTF. The CDR3 nucleotides read TGTGCCAGCAGCTTAGCTGGCGGTCGGTCTAACTATGGCTACACCTTC.

The genes are TRBV11-2 and TRBJ1-1, with 7 bases fitting TRBD1. The CDR3 is 15 amino acids. The germline gives CDR1 SGHAT, CDR2 FQNNGV. The V segment lost 4 bases and the J segment 4 bases; nucleotides outside the gene matches: 9. This CDR3 is CASSSYRDRGTEAFF. DNA of the CDR3: TGTGCCAGCAGCTCATACCGGGACAGAGGCACTGAAGCTTTCTTT.

A word on this clonotype: This may be a read error: a much more frequent sequence differs by one nucleotide. CDR3 sequence (DNA): TGCAGCGTGGAGACCGGGACTAGCGGGAGAAATAAGCAGTTCTTC. Its translation: CSVETGTSGRNKQFF. This rearrangement joins TRBV29-1 to TRBJ2-1, with 14 bases lining up with TRBD2. CDR3 length: 15 amino acids. The germline gives CDR1 SQVTM, CDR2 ANQGSEA. J gave up 11 bases and V 6 bases, and 12 bases lay outside the gene matches.

The V gene is TRBV7-8, the J gene TRBJ1-5; 12 nucleotides agree with TRBD1. The germline gives CDR1 SGHVS, CDR2 FQNEAQ. This CDR3 comprises 16 residues. The V and J ends lost 5 bases and 5 bases, in that order; junction bases with no gene match: 7. CDR3 sequence: CASSGRDRGLDQPQHF. CDR3 DNA: TGTGCCAGCAGCGGAAGGGACAGGGGGCTGGATCAGCCCCAGCATTTT. Complete variable domain (other parts from reference TRBV7-8 and TRBJ1-5): GAGVSQSPRYKVAKRGQDVALRCDPISGHVSLFWYQQALGQGPEFLTYFQNEAQLDKSGLPSDRFFAERPEGSVSTLKIQRTQQEDSAVYLCASSGRDRGLDQPQHFGDGTRLSIL.

This clonotype was seen more than once but under ten times. This sequence joins TRBV25-1 and TRBJ2-7, with D possibly TRBD2 on 5 matching bases. Trimming left V 5 bases short and J 2 bases short, with 13 bases between. CDR1 and CDR2 (germline): MGHDK, SYGVNS. There are 14 residues in the CDR3. CDR3 residues: CASSPDGGPYEQYV. The DNA of the CDR3 is TGTGCCAGCAGTCCGGACGGAGGTCCCTACGAGCAGTACGTC.

The sample holds a few counts of this clonotype. The rearrangement joins TRBV19 to TRBJ2-2; weak D call: TRBD1 (5 bases). This CDR3 region has 15 residues. V was trimmed by 7 bases and J by 0 bases, leaving 12 bases between them. Germline-derived CDR1 and CDR2 are LNHDA and SQIVND (reference sequence). This CDR3 is CASNLRGSNTGELFF. CDR3 in DNA: TGTGCCAGTAATCTTAGGGGTTCGAACACCGGGGAGCTGTTTTTT.

This clonotype has just a few counts. This rearrangement joins TRBV5-1 to TRBJ2-1; D gene unclear. CDR1 SGHRS and CDR2 YFSETQ come from the germline V gene. V lost 3 bases and J 5 bases, leaving 18 bases between the germline ends. This CDR3 is 16 amino acids long. The CDR3 loop reads CASSWAHPPPNNEQFF. Written as DNA, the CDR3 is TGCGCCAGCAGCTGGGCCCACCCACCCCCGAACAATGAGCAGTTCTTC.

The chain is built from TRBV12-3 or TRBV12-4 and TRBJ2-7; TRBD2 aligns across 8 bases. Losses at the gene ends were 6 bases for V and 3 bases for J; bases not matched to a gene: 10. CDR3 length: 15 residues. CDR3 sequence reads: CASSPGGRILYEQYF. Here the CDR3 DNA reads TGTGCCAGCAGCCCGGGGGGGCGGATACTCTACGAGCAGTACTTC.

This clonotype appeared a few times. The chain couples TRBV9 to TRBJ2-3; the D gene is possibly TRBD1 (6 bases). The CDR3 is made up of 15 amino acids. The germline CDR1 and CDR2 sequences are SGDLS and YYNGEE. V was cut by 5 bases and J by 1 base, with 14 bases left in between. The CDR3, as DNA: TGTGCCAGCAGTGACGGTGGGGGCCGCACAGATACGCAGTATTTT. It is translated as CASSDGGGRTDTQYF.

This clonotype has more than one count but fewer than ten. The genes are TRBV29-1 and TRBJ2-7; possibly TRBD1 or TRBD2 for D (5 bases each). Trimming removed 7 bases from V and 3 bases from J, with 13 bases in between. CDR1 and CDR2 (germline): SQVTM, ANQGSEA. This CDR3 spans 12 amino acids. The CDR3 nucleotides read TGCAGCGCCCGGGACGCCTACTACGAGCAGTACGTC. This encodes CSARDAYYEQYV.

This clonotype was seen repeatedly, ten times or more. The rearrangement joins TRBV5-1 to TRBJ1-4, with D possibly TRBD1 on 5 matching bases. CDR3 length: 15 residues. From germline, CDR1 is SGHRS and CDR2 YFSETQ. V lost 0 bases and J lost 8, with 14 bases in between. CDR3 protein: CASSLGSQGREKLFF. In nucleotides, the CDR3 is TGCGCCAGCAGCTTGGGAAGTCAGGGTCGAGAAAAACTGTTTTTT.

This clonotype was picked up a small number of times. This chain links TRBV6-2 or TRBV6-3 with TRBJ2-1, with a possible D match to TRBD2 (6 bases). This CDR3 has 16 residues. Germline CDR1 and CDR2: MNHEY and SVGEGT. Deletions cut 8 bases from V and 1 base from J, with 18 bases between. CDR3 DNA sequence: TGTGCCAGCCGGGGGAGGAATCGGTGGTCCTACAATGAGCAGTTCTTC. Translation gives CASRGRNRWSYNEQFF.